The rows below give T cell receptor beta chains drawn from one sample of a study of blood T cell repertoires in COVID-19. Some clones are missing from TCRdb's copy, which holds only in-frame ones; the method was immunoSEQ multiplex PCR. The sample has about 110,000 clones; 75% to 85% are singletons. Sequences were obtained from peripheral blood. The source is a man at least 80 years old with COVID-19, enrolled during active disease. Both conserved end residues are part of each CDR3.

J	V	CDR3
TRBJ2-5	TRBV14	CASSQNWAGETQYF
TRBJ2-2	TRBV20-1	CSASRIRGPGMNTGELFF
TRBJ2-5	TRBV7-9	CASSEGAGLAETQYF
TRBJ2-7	TRBV28	CASRRQGDYEQYF
TRBJ2-3	TRBV28	CASRLGPGDRGWRGDTQYF
TRBJ2-1	TRBV6-5	CASSMDSYNEQFF
TRBJ2-1	TRBV11-3	CASSLDLGTGYNEQFF
TRBJ1-1	TRBV28	CASSSDSLNTEAFF
TRBJ1-5	TRBV6-5	CASSHRGTGQPQHF
TRBJ2-3	TRBV29-1	CSTTTGSFTDTQYF
TRBJ1-1	TRBV7-9	CASSLIGVNTEAFF
TRBJ1-4	TRBV10-3	CAISVTAQGFGEKLFF
TRBJ2-1	TRBV29-1	CSVAGTSGSSDEQFF
TRBJ1-1	TRBV28	CASASGTGSLRTEAFF
TRBJ1-1	TRBV7-9	CASSGLGQTNTEAFF
TRBJ2-3	TRBV7-2	CASSALGARTGSTQYF
TRBJ2-1	TRBV9	CASSSSGILNNEQFF
TRBJ2-7	TRBV27	CASSPPGWRGAYEQYF
TRBJ2-3	TRBV4-2	CASSEDRGDTQYF
TRBJ2-2	TRBV18	CASSPSRVGVAGELFF
TRBJ2-5	TRBV5-1	CASSLQIGGQETQYF
TRBJ2-1	TRBV28	CASKIGGRGLYNEQFF